Listed here are 2 T cell receptor beta chains from one sample, sequenced in a study of T-cell memory formation after mild COVID-19. One entry per CDR3 protein, called by TCRdb with MiXCR from the 5' RACE reads. Of roughly 600,000 distinct CDR3 sequences detected, around 17% appear once; the ten largest clones hold around 12%. Sequenced material: PBMCs or a T cell subset sorted from them (not recorded which). These receptors were collected from an adult woman who had mild COVID-19 (a few samples of this study predate the infection). Cell type and time point are not known.

The chain uses TRBV7-9 and TRBJ1-3; D is possibly TRBD1 (6 bases). Trimming removed 1 base at V and 2 bases at J, with 15 bases between. Germline V gene data show CDR1 as SEHNR and CDR2 as FQNEAQ (reference sequence). CDR3 length: 17 amino acids. The CDR3: CASSLDAMGAAGNTIYF. CDR3 sequence (DNA): TGTGCCAGCAGCTTAGATGCGATGGGGGCGGCTGGAAACACCATATATTTT.

Only a few counts were recorded for this clonotype. The chain is built from TRBV7-8 and TRBJ2-5, with a possible D match to TRBD2 (5 bases). Trimming took 4 bases from V and 6 from J, leaving 18 bases between them. The germline CDR1 and CDR2 sequences are SGHVS and FQNEAQ. This CDR3 contains 15 residues. In nucleotides, the CDR3 is TGTGCCAGCAGCTCGGCCCGACAACCCGGGAAGACCCAGTACTTC. It is translated as CASSSARQPGKTQYF.